The clone carrying this T cell receptor (beta chain) was picked up many times. V was trimmed by 2 bases and J by 4 bases, leaving 12 bases between them. Germline-derived CDR1 and CDR2 are DFQATT and SNEGSKA (reference sequence). This CDR3 comprises 14 residues. The record originates from a study of neurological immune-mediated disorders. One entry per CDR3 protein results from TCRdb running MiXCR on the 5' RACE reads. The sample has about 50,000 distinct CDR3 sequences; roughly 17% are singletons. This TCR was recovered from a man in his sixties in good health. The chain carries TRBV20-1 and TRBJ2-1; D remains ambiguous. Sequencing was done on a sample of PBMCs. CDR3 DNA sequence: TGCAGTGCTAGACGCCGACGCGGTTACAATGAGCAGTTCTTC. It encodes CSARRRRGYNEQFF.